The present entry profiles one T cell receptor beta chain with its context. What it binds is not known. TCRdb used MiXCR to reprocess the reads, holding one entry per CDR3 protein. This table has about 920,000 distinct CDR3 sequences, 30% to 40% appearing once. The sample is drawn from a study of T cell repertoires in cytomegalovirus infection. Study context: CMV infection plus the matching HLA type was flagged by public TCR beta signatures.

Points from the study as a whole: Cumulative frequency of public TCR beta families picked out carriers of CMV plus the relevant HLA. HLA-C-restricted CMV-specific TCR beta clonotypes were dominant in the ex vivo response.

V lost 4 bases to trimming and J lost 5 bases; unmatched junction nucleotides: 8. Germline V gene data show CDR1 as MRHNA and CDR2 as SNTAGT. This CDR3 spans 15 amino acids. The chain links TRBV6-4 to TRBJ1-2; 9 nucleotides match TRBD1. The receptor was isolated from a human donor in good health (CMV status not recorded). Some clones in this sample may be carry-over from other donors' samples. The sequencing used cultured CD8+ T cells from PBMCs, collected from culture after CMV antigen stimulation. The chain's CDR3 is CASSATGTGKYGYTF. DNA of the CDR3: TGTGCCAGCAGTGCAACCGGGACAGGGAAGTATGGCTACACCTTC.